The present T cell receptor (beta chain) was sequenced within a study of beta chain features in type 1 diabetes. Investigators reverse transcribed all isolated RNA, so they sequenced expressed TCRB transcripts. Sequencing produced, on average, approximately 1 million reads for the stem cell-like memory T cell samples. Method: immunoSEQ multiplex PCR; TCRdb's copy keeps in-frame clones and lacks some. This sample yields 90,000 to 110,000 clones, of which 40% are seen a single time; roughly 0.07% belongs to the top ten. Study-wide results and caveats: Shorter TCRB CDR3s, moderately but significantly so, marked every one of the four CD4+ subsets in Type 1 diabetes patients.

Stem cell-like memory, regulatory, central memory and naive CD4+ cells were sorted via CD45RO/CCR7/CD25/CD127/CD95/CD27. A remark on this clone: Its specificity is not known.

Trimming at V came to 6 bases and at J to 8 bases, leaving 9 bases not matched to a gene. Germline loops: CDR1 ENHRY, CDR2 SYGVKD. The CDR3 spans 14 residues. This clonotype was sampled from a woman aged 18-29 years in good health. The chain carries TRBV10-3 and TRBJ1-4, with 7 bases that match TRBD1. Material for sequencing was stem cell memory CD4+ T cells from blood. CDR3 amino acids: CAISRQGVKEKLFF. CDR3 in DNA: TGTGCCATCAGCCGACAGGGAGTAAAAGAAAAACTGTTTTTT.